This T cell receptor beta chain derives from a study of monozygotic twins with inflammatory bowel disease. Blood was drawn at 2.5 ml per donor. The template was total RNA from whole blood, with no T cell sorting. The template switching step added UMIs that contained a 6-nucleotide sample barcode. The study subjected TCRalpha and TCRbeta cDNA to two nested PCRs of approximately 16 and 10 cycles. TCRdb re-called the 5' RACE reads, yielding one record per CDR3 amino acid sequence without DNA. The sample features about 330,000 distinct CDR3 sequences, with roughly 2% in its top ten. The origin of this receptor is a human donor with ulcerative colitis or Crohn's disease, or a healthy co-twin of an affected twin (not recorded which). Specimen: blood.

CDR3 in amino acids: CASSRAAARYATGELFF. The rearrangement joins TRBV4-1 to TRBJ2-2; absent DNA, TCRdb's TRBD1 call cannot be checked. The CDR3 totals 17 residues. The germline gives CDR1 MGHRA, CDR2 YSYEKL.